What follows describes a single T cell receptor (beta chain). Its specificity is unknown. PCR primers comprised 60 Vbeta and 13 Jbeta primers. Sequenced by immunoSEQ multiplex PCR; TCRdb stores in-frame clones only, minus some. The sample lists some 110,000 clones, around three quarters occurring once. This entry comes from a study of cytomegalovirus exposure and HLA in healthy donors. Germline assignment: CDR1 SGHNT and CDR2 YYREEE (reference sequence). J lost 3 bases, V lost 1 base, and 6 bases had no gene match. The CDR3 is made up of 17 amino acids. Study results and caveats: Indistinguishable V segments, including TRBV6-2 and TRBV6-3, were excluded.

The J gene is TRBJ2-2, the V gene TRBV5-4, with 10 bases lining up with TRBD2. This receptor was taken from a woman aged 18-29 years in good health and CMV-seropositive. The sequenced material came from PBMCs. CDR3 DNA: TGTGCCAGCAGCTTGATAAAGCGGGAGGGCCACACCGGGGAGCTGTTTTTT. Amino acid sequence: CASSLIKREGHTGELFF.